The sequence of this T cell receptor (beta chain) was determined in a study of blood T cell repertoires in COVID-19. In the original analysis: Amplified reference gene primers provided the basis for estimating nucleated cell counts. TCRdb keeps only in-frame clones here, not all; method: immunoSEQ multiplex PCR. V and J calls and clone size are copied from that table; D and trimming were computed from the DNA. This sample has roughly 190,000 clones, with 70% to 80% found just once. This CDR3 contains 14 residues. V was cut by 5 bases and J by 4 bases, with 11 bases left in between. Germline values: CDR1 MNHEY, CDR2 SVGAGI.

The sequencing sample was made of peripheral blood. The sequence derives from a woman between 45 and 65 years old with acute or convalescent COVID-19. This chain connects TRBV6-5 to TRBJ2-2, with D possibly matching TRBD2 (5 bases). The CDR3: CASSPRGSTGELFF. The CDR3 DNA follows: TGTGCCAGCAGTCCCAGAGGGAGCACCGGGGAGCTGTTTTTT.